The T cell receptor beta chain under discussion was sequenced for a study of control samples from healthy donors and cancer patients. V lost 1 base, J lost 0 bases, and 6 bases lay in between. The CDR3 is 15 residues long. CDR1 is KGHSH, CDR2 LQKENI, per germline. Sequenced by immunoSEQ multiplex PCR; TCRdb stores in-frame clones only, minus some. The sample contains roughly 160,000 clones, roughly 94% of which appear only once. The rearrangement joins TRBV18 to TRBJ2-2; no firm D call. Sequencing was performed on PBMCs. The clonotype was recovered from a man aged 55 to 70 with colorectal cancer. The CDR3 sequence is CASSPLGSNTGELFF. In DNA form, the CDR3 reads TGTGCCAGCTCACCACTGGGCTCGAACACCGGGGAGCTGTTTTTT.